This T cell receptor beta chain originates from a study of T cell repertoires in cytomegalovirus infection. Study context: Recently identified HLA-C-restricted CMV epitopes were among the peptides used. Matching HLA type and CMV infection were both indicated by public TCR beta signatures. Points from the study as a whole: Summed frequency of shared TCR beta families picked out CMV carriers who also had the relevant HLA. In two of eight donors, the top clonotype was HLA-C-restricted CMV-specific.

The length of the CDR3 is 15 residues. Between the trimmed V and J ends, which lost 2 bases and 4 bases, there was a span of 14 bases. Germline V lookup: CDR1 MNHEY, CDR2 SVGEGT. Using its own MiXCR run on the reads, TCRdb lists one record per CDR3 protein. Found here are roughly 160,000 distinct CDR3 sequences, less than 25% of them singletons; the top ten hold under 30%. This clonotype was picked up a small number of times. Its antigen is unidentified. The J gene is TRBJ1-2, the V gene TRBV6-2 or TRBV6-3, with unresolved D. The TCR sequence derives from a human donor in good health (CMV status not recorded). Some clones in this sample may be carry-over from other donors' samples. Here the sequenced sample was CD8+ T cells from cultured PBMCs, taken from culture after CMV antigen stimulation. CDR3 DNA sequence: TGTGCCAGCAGTTACGTGGCAGAAAGGCTCTATGGCTACACCTTC. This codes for CASSYVAERLYGYTF.